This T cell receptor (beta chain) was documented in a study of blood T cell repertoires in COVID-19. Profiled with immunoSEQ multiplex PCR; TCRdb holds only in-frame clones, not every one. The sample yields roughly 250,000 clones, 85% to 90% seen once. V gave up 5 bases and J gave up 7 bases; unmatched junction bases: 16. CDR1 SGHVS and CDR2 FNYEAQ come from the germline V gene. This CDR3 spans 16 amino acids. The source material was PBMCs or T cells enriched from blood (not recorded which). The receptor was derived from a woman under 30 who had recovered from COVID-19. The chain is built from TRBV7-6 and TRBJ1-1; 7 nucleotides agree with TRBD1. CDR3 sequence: CASSTSRDRVGFEAFF. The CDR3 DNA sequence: TGTGCCAGCAGCACATCGCGTGACAGGGTAGGCTTTGAAGCTTTCTTT.